One sample yielded the 14 T cell receptor beta chains listed below, sequenced in a study of blood T cells in healthy people across ages. Next came a second PCR, run for about 6 to 12 cycles, which used a sample-barcoded 5' primer along with a J-beta primer mix. TCRdb reanalysed the 5' RACE reads using MiXCR and keeps one entry per CDR3 protein. The sample lists over a million distinct CDR3 sequences, 40% to 50% occurring once. Sequenced material: blood. These receptors came from a woman aged 60 to 75 in good health.

J is TRBJ2-7 and V is TRBV20-1, with D hard to call. Trimming pared 3 bases from V and 7 bases from J, leaving 13 bases between. The germline gives CDR1 DFQATT, CDR2 SNEGSKA (reference sequence). CDR3 length: 12 amino acids. The CDR3: CSASGRINEQYF. In DNA form, the CDR3 reads TGCAGTGCTAGTGGACGTATTAATGAGCAGTACTTC.

Notes on this clonotype: The junction departs from germline at one end; a sequencing error may be responsible. This chain uses TRBV6-2 or TRBV6-3 with TRBJ2-4; maybe TRBD1 (6 bases). Germline V CDR1 and CDR2: MNHEY, SVGEGT. The CDR3 is made up of 13 amino acids. The CDR3: CASSPGQNYEQSF. CDR3 nucleotide sequence: TGTGCCAGCAGCCCTGGACAGAACTACGAGCAGTCCTTC.

This clonotype was observed once. The rearrangement links TRBV5-5 to TRBJ2-7; 8 bases agree with TRBD2. Germline assignment: CDR1 SGHKS and CDR2 YYEKEE (reference sequence). The CDR3 runs 15 residues. The ends lost 4 bases at V and 2 bases at J; junction bases unmatched: 8. CDR3 loop: CASSPATSGTYEQYF. The DNA of the CDR3 is TGTGCCAGCAGCCCAGCCACTAGCGGAACCTACGAGCAGTACTTC. The whole variable domain, filled in from reference TRBV5-5 and TRBJ2-7, reads DAGVTQSPTHLIKTRGQQVTLRCSPISGHKSVSWYQQVLGQGPQFIFQYYEKEERGRGNFPDRFSARQFPNYSSELNVNALLLGDSALYLCASSPATSGTYEQYFGPGTRLTVT.

Comments on this clonotype: A much larger clone sits a single nucleotide away, making a read error possible. This chain uses TRBV9 with TRBJ2-5; either TRBD1 or TRBD2 may fit D (5 bases each). Germline loops: CDR1 SGDLS, CDR2 YYNGEE. The CDR3 has 15 amino acids. CDR3 DNA sequence: TGTGCCAGCAGCCCTAGGGGACGGTTCCAAGGGACCCAGTACTTC. Encoded protein: CASSPRGRFQGTQYF.

This clonotype occurred a few times. The gene calls are TRBV5-1 and TRBJ2-1; 8 bases line up with TRBD2. This CDR3 spans 17 amino acids. V lost 1 base, J lost 3 bases, and 9 bases stayed unmatched. Germline-derived CDR1 and CDR2 are SGHRS and YFSETQ. The CDR3 bases are TGCGCCAGCAGCTTGTCGGGCGGGAGGACTTTCTACAATGAGCAGTTCTTC. Its protein is CASSLSGGRTFYNEQFF.

The J gene is TRBJ1-2, the V gene TRBV5-6, with 8 bases lining up with TRBD1. The CDR3 covers 14 residues. The germline CDR1 and CDR2 sequences are SGHDT and YYEEEE. The trim removed 5 bases at V and 2 bases at J, leaving 5 bases unmatched. CDR3 DNA: TGTGCCAGCAGACAAAGACAGGGGAACTATGGCTACACCTTC. Residues: CASRQRQGNYGYTF.

The chain recombines TRBV21-1 with TRBJ2-7. TRBV21-1 is labeled a pseudogene. The CDR3 extends over 15 amino acids. Written as DNA, the CDR3 is TGTGCCAGCAGCATTGTTCTTGAGGTATCCTACGAGCAGTACTTC. Encoded protein: CASSIVLEVSYEQYF.

The chain uses TRBV11-3 and TRBJ2-1, with a possible D match to TRBD1 (6 bases). The V end lost 5 bases, the J end lost 2 bases, and 13 bases lay between the germline ends. Germline V gene sequence: CDR1 SGHNT, CDR2 YENEEA. There are 15 residues in the CDR3. The CDR3: CASSANRVTYNEQFF. The CDR3 DNA reads as TGTGCCAGCAGCGCTAACAGGGTAACCTACAATGAGCAGTTCTTC.

V gene TRBV25-1 combines with J gene TRBJ2-5; 7 positions match TRBD1. This CDR3 has 15 amino acids. Germline CDR1 and CDR2: MGHDK and SYGVNS. With 3 bases clipped from V and 4 bases from J, the junction kept 8 bases outside the gene matches. The CDR3 nucleotides are TGTGCCAGCAGTGAGTGGGGCCAGGGGGTAGAGACCCAGTACTTC. As protein: CASSEWGQGVETQYF. Complete variable domain (other parts from reference TRBV25-1 and TRBJ2-5): EADIYQTPRYLVIGTGKKITLECSQTMGHDKMYWYQQDPGMELHLIHYSYGVNSTEKGDLSSESTVSRIRTEHFPLTLESARPSHTSQYLCASSEWGQGVETQYFGPGTRLLVL.

V gene TRBV7-3 combines with J gene TRBJ2-5, with D perhaps assigned TRBD1 or TRBD2 (5 bases each). The germline CDR1 and CDR2 sequences are SGHTA and FQGTGA. Trimming cost V 4 bases and J 11 bases, with 17 bases left between them. The CDR3 spans 13 residues. The CDR3 region has the DNA TGTGCCAGCAGCTGGCAGGGTGAGGGTGAGCAGTACTTC. Its translation: CASSWQGEGEQYF.

V is TRBV7-9 and J is TRBJ2-5, with D hard to call. In germline, CDR1 is SEHNR, CDR2 FQNEAQ (reference sequence). Trimming cost V 5 bases and J 5 bases, with 18 bases left between them. The CDR3 is 15 amino acids. CDR3 sequence (DNA): TGTGCCAGCAGCACCCCGGCCCTCCAAGCGGAGACCCAGTACTTC. Its translation: CASSTPALQAETQYF.

The rearrangement uses TRBV6-5 and TRBJ2-2; 8 bases are shared with TRBD1. Per the germline V gene, CDR1 is MNHEY and CDR2 is SVGAGI. The CDR3 covers 15 residues. V lost 5 bases, J lost 6 bases, and 8 bases stayed unmatched. The CDR3 bases are TGTGCCAGCAGTGACAGGGGACCCTCTTCCGGGGAGCTGTTTTTT. Protein sequence: CASSDRGPSSGELFF.

V usage is TRBV13 and J usage is TRBJ2-7, with D hard to call. The CDR3 loop spans 14 amino acids. Trimming removed 0 bases at V and 6 bases at J, with 12 bases between. The germline V gene encodes CDR1 PRHDT and CDR2 FYEKMQ (reference sequence). CDR3 loop: CASSLGISVSEQYF. The DNA for the CDR3 is TGTGCCAGCAGCTTAGGGATATCGGTCTCCGAGCAGTACTTC.

This rearrangement joins TRBV7-8 to TRBJ1-4; no clear D gene. This CDR3 has 17 amino acids. CDR1 is SGHVS and CDR2 is FQNEAQ in the germline V gene. Trimming removed 5 bases from V and 0 bases from J, with 16 bases in between. CDR3 bases: TGTGCCAGCAGCCCCCGGATCACCGGGCCAACTAATGAAAAACTGTTTTTT. Its translation is CASSPRITGPTNEKLFF.